The sequence of this T cell receptor beta chain was determined in a study of shared clonotypes between healthy human individuals. Study as a whole: CD4 naive and memory got three plates each, CD8 naive two, CD8 memory one.

Notes on the study in general: Among donors, clonotype sharing was expected to be affected by sequencing depth. The sharing of about 5% of naive CD4 clonotypes was seen across a few donors.

The assay was immunoSEQ multiplex PCR, and TCRdb's table has in-frame clones only and misses some. This table holds around 580,000 clones, roughly 98% found once. Note on this clone: Its antigen is not known.

Positively selected for CCR7, the CD45RO-negative cells used as naive CD8 cells excluded terminally differentiated effector memory CD45RA+ cells. Healthy HIV-negative adults without recent acute infections or vaccinations served as donors. This CDR3 is built from 12 residues. Germline CDR1 and CDR2: SGHAT and FQNNGV. Trimming removed 0 bases at V and 7 bases at J, with 6 bases between. Sequencing was carried out using naive CD8+ T cells sorted from blood. This receptor was obtained from a man under 40 in good health. This chain links TRBV11-2 with TRBJ2-5; no clear D. The chain's CDR3 is CASSLEQATQYF. The CDR3 region has the DNA TGTGCCAGCAGCTTAGAGCAGGCGACCCAGTACTTC.